The 7 T cell receptor beta chains reported below all come from one sample, sequenced in a study of human T cells and chemical hapten exposure. TCRdb fed the RACE reads into MiXCR, producing one record per CDR3 protein. The profile covers roughly 84,000 distinct CDR3 sequences, with 9.5% to 14% appearing a single time and 3.7% taken by the ten largest. This sample's time point: patch test 3, about 24 weeks after DPC sensitization. Treatment given: therapeutic diphenylcyclopropenone sensitization with weekly scalp DPC. This specimen was whole blood, taken in connection with sensitization to the hapten diphenylcyclopropenone (DPC). The source of these receptors is a woman in her forties or fifties with alopecia areata. Some clones in this sample may be carry-over from other donors' samples.

This clonotype was seen many times. The chain has TRBV9 and TRBJ2-1, with TRBD1 identical over 9 bases. V shed 0 bases and J 2 bases; nucleotides not matched to a gene: 6. CDR1 and CDR2 (germline): SGDLS, YYNGEE. This CDR3 is built from 17 residues. Written as DNA, the CDR3 is TGTGCCAGCAGCGTAGTCACCGGGACAGGGACCTACAATGAGCAGTTCTTC. Its protein product is CASSVVTGTGTYNEQFF.

In this sample, this clonotype turned up many times. The V call is TRBV24-1, the J call TRBJ2-7, with a possible D match to TRBD2 (7 bases). V lost 11 bases, J lost 6 bases, and 19 bases lay in between. Germline-derived CDR1 and CDR2 are KGHDR and SFDVKD. The CDR3 totals 13 residues. CDR3 protein: CARSEGGIGEQYF. DNA of the CDR3: TGTGCCAGATCAGAGGGGGGGATCGGCGAGCAGTACTTC.

The sample holds many counts of this clonotype. The chain recombines TRBV28 with TRBJ2-1; TRBD1 or TRBD2 may be the D gene (5 bases each). This CDR3 spans 15 amino acids. Germline CDR1 is MDHEN and CDR2 is SYDVKM. Deletions cut 8 bases from V and 0 bases from J, with 14 bases between. The CDR3 region has the DNA TGTGCCAGCGCGGTACCAGGGAGCTCCTACAATGAGCAGTTCTTC. This translates into CASAVPGSSYNEQFF.

The gene calls are TRBV29-1 and TRBJ1-1; a weak D match, TRBD1 (6 bases). The germline gives CDR1 SQVTM, CDR2 ANQGSEA. Trimming took 2 bases from V and 5 from J, leaving 12 bases between them. This CDR3 spans 13 amino acids. The CDR3 DNA sequence: TGCAGCGTTGAATCGGACAGTAGGACTGAAGCTTTCTTT. It encodes CSVESDSRTEAFF.

This clonotype was recorded at least ten times. The chain has TRBV11-3 and TRBJ2-3, with TRBD2 identical over 8 bases. There are 12 residues in the CDR3. V dropped 4 bases and J dropped 12; count of bases not matched to a gene: 6. Germline loops: CDR1 SGHNT, CDR2 YENEEA. The CDR3 coding sequence is TGTGCCAGCAGCTCAACCGGGACTAGACAGTATTTT. Protein: CASSSTGTRQYF.

The genes are TRBV11-2 and TRBJ2-5; 8 nucleotides align to TRBD1. The length of the CDR3 is 17 residues. Unmatched junction bases numbered 14, after V lost 3 bases and J lost 5 bases. Germline CDR1 SGHAT, CDR2 FQNNGV. The CDR3 coding sequence is TGTGCCAGCAGCTTGTTGGGCAGGGGGCGAAGAATGGAGACCCAGTACTTC. Protein: CASSLLGRGRRMETQYF. Variable domain in full (rest from reference TRBV11-2 and TRBJ2-5): EAGVAQSPRYKIIEKRQSVAFWCNPISGHATLYWYQQILGQGPKLLIQFQNNGVVDDSQLPKDRFSAERLKGVDSTLKIQPAKLEDSAVYLCASSLLGRGRRMETQYFGPGTRLLVL.

Many counts were recorded for this clonotype. This chain uses TRBV5-1 with TRBJ1-6, with D uncertain. The CDR3 spans 14 residues. With 0 bases removed from V and 7 bases from J, the gap between germline ends came to 8 bases. The germline V gene has CDR1 SGHRS and CDR2 YFSETQ. CDR3 sequence: CASSLEGWNSPLHF. Written as DNA, the CDR3 is TGCGCCAGCAGCTTGGAGGGATGGAATTCACCCCTCCACTTT.